Here is one T cell receptor (beta chain) with its context. Its recognized antigen is unknown. Per-base quality was not reported, and no clone a single base away is much larger than it. TCRbeta sequencing used genomic DNA from CD8+ cells, following the manufacturer's instructions. A genomics technology centre in Finland ran the TCRbeta sequencing, which was done with the immunoSEQ assay. In the original analysis: Clonotype tables produced by the immunoSEQ preprocessing pipeline were converted into VDJtools format, and non-productive clonotypes were filtered out. Samples with fewer than 10,000 reads were excluded, the remaining samples were subsampled to 10,000 reads, and most of the eight CND-RA samples were retained. The VDJtools CalcDiversityStats function was applied to data subsampled to 10,000 reads to calculate Shannon-Wiener, Simpson and clonality indices. To infer antigen specificity, non-singleton TCRbeta clonotypes were hard-matched against VDJdb, with no mismatches permitted. CDR3 sequences that differed by one amino acid (Hamming distance 1) were grouped together into clusters with potentially shared antigen targets. Group enrichment of public clonotypes was tested with one-sided Fisher's exact tests after groups were resampled to six samples, with the procedure repeated ten times. TCRdb's version of the immuneACCESS table is confined to in-frame rearrangements and falls short of the full clone set. An unresolved V gene accounts for under half of the shortfall where checked; the remainder is of unknown origin. D and trimming come from the DNA, and the V and J calls and clone size come from that table. A total of 13,000 or so clones appear in this sample, less than 90% of them only once. The ten largest clonotypes hold about 30% of the sample.

The data originate from a study of CD8 T cells in seronegative destructive rheumatoid arthritis (TCRdb year 2020). Notes on the research overall: Biological drugs were being received by seven of the eight CND-RA patients at the time of sampling. The study compared peripheral CD8+ TCRbeta repertoires from patients with CCP-negative destructive rheumatoid arthritis (CND-RA) against repertoires from newly diagnosed seropositive RA, seronegative RA and healthy controls. Comparison cohorts of seropositive RA, seronegative RA and healthy controls came from an earlier published TCRbeta dataset rather than new sequencing. The investigation overall reported the following: Across the 120,000 or so clonotypes tested, no public clonotype enrichment was retained after Benjamini-Hochberg correction. After adjusting for age, CND-RA patients appeared to have less diverse, more clonal CD8+ TCRbeta repertoires than other RA subtypes. CND-RA repertoires showed more CMV-reactive and fewer influenza A-reactive CD8+ TCRbeta sequences than controls and other RA subtypes. Because no diagnostic samples were available, the TCR repertoire differences may partly reflect poor disease control over the years rather than being present at onset. The small size of the CND-RA cohort was noted as a limitation of the study. A distinct set of enriched public clonotypes appeared to be carried by CND-RA patients, and this finding was interpreted by the authors as support for a separate disease subset.

The CND-RA patients tested negative on the clinical CCP2 antibody test, and joint destruction in these patients kept progressing despite active therapy. All CND-RA patients were characterized by typical joint destruction in wrists and ankles and by failure of conventional anti-rheumatic therapy. Instead of being sampled at diagnosis, CND-RA patients were sampled after long disease histories, which in several cases spanned decades. Approximately 50 millilitres of EDTA-anticoagulated peripheral blood were collected from each patient. Ficoll-Paque PLUS density gradient separation was used to isolate peripheral blood mononuclear cells. AutoMACS magnetic bead positive selection was used to isolate CD8+ cells from fresh or cryopreserved PBMCs, and flow cytometry was used to check purity. Genomic DNA was extracted using Nucleospin Tissue or Tissue XS kits and then quantified on a Qubit 2.0 fluorometer.

From the cysteine up to the phenylalanine, the CDR3 has a length of 15 residues. The CDR3 DNA has 45 bases and is translated from base 1. Trimming removed 3 bases from V and 4 bases from J; the gene matches leave 2 bases unexplained. CDR1 and CDR2, looked up from the germline V gene (reference sequence), are PRHDT and FYEKMQ. The sequence came from a woman aged 30 to 49 with seronegative destructive rheumatoid arthritis. The V and J segments used are TRBV13 and TRBJ2-3, with 12 middle bases fitting TRBD2. Sequencing was performed on CD8+ T cells from blood. The CDR3 corresponds to CASSFLAGGADTQYF. At the DNA level, the sequence is TGTGCCAGCAGCTTTCTAGCGGGGGGGGCAGATACGCAGTATTTT.